Sequencing of this T cell receptor beta chain was carried out in a study of blood T cell repertoires in COVID-19. Here immunoSEQ multiplex PCR was the method, and the copy in TCRdb shows in-frame clones only, minus some. The repertoire holds around 200,000 clones, with approximately 88% as singletons. Trimming removed 3 bases from V and 5 bases from J; junction bases left unmatched: 13. This CDR3 is built from 17 residues. Germline values: CDR1 DFQATT, CDR2 SNEGSKA (reference sequence). Resolution of symptoms, clearance, or two negative PCRs was present in recovered Cohort 3 donors. Sample: PBMCs or T cells enriched from blood (not recorded which). This clonotype was obtained from a woman aged 25 to 39 who had recovered from COVID-19. The chain employs TRBV20-1 and TRBJ2-1, with TRBD2 matching over 10 bases. The chain's CDR3 is CSASLLAGELPDNEQFF. CDR3 DNA sequence: TGCAGTGCTAGTTTGCTAGCGGGAGAGCTGCCTGACAATGAGCAGTTCTTC.